This T cell receptor beta chain was captured in a study of T cell responses to AZD1222 COVID-19 vaccine. For the study at large: Pooled samples include second doses given at about 4 or 12 weeks. Study conclusions and caveats: In a largely white British group with more females than males, clonal diversity was possibly underestimated. Reports indicate that nearly half of spike-specific TCRs are directed at unmutated variant regions. Rises in breadth and depth of Spike-specific TCRs came after two AZD1222 doses.

This CDR3 spans 15 amino acids. The germline V gene has CDR1 LNHNV and CDR2 YYDKDF (reference sequence). V was pared by 1 base and J by 1 base, with 8 bases between. The data were produced by immunoSEQ multiplex PCR, yet TCRdb's version contains in-frame clones alone and is incomplete. The profile covers roughly 150,000 clones, with approximately 90% appearing a single time and 1.5% to 2% taken by the ten largest. In the case of this clone: Its cognate antigen is unknown.

The source material was peripheral blood, sampled on day 0 of AZD1222 vaccination. This clonotype was sampled from an adult in good health. This chain links TRBV15 with TRBJ1-5; D unresolved. The CDR3 loop is CATSRATESNQPQHF. The CDR3 DNA sequence: TGTGCCACCAGCAGAGCTACGGAGAGCAATCAGCCCCAGCATTTT.